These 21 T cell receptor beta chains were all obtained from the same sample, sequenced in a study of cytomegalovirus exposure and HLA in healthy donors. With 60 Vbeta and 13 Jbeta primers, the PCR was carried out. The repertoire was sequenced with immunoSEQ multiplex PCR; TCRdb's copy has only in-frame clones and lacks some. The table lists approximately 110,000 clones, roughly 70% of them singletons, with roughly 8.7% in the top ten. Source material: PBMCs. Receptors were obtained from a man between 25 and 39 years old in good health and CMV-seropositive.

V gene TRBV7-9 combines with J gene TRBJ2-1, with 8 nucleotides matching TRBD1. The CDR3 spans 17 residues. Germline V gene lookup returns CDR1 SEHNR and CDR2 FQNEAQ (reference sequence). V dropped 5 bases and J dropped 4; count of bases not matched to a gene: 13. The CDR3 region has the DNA TGTGCCAGCAGCCTCCGCCGGGACAGGAACTTATACAATGAGCAGTTCTTC. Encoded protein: CASSLRRDRNLYNEQFF.

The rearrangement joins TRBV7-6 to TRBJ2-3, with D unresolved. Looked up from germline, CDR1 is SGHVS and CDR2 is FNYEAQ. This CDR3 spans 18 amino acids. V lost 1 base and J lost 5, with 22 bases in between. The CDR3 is CASSLDPRRQRMVDTQYF. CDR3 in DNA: TGTGCCAGCAGCTTAGACCCGAGGCGGCAGCGCATGGTAGATACGCAGTATTTT.

CDR3 sequence: CASSPRRGTYGYTF. The CDR3 nucleotides read TGTGCCAGCAGCCCACGGAGGGGCACCTATGGCTACACCTTC. The chain couples TRBV7-2 to TRBJ1-2, with D perhaps TRBD1 (5 bases). The germline V gene has CDR1 SGHTA and CDR2 FQGNSA. V lost 5 bases to trimming and J lost 4 bases, with 14 bases between them. This CDR3 spans 14 amino acids.

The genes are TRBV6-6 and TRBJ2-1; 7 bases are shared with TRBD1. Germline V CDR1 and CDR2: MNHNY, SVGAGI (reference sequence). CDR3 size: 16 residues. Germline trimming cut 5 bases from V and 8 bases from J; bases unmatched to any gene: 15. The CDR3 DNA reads TGTGCCAGCAGTGGGACAGAAAGCTACCTGAGGGATGAGCAGTTCTTC. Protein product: CASSGTESYLRDEQFF.

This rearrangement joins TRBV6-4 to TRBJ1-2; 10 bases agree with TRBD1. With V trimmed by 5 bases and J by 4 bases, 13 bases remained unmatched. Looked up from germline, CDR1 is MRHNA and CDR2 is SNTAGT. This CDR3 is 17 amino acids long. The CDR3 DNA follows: TGTGCCAGCAGTACCGGGACAGGGGATACCCCCGTCTATGGCTACACCTTC. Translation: CASSTGTGDTPVYGYTF.

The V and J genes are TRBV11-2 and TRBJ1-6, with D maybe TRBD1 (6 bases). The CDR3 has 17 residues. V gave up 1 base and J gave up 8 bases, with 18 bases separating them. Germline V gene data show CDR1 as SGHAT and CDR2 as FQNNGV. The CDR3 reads CASSLVLGGLFDSPLHF. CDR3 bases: TGTGCCAGCAGCTTAGTACTGGGGGGGCTTTTCGATTCACCCCTCCACTTT. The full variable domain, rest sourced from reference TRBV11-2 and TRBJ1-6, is EAGVAQSPRYKIIEKRQSVAFWCNPISGHATLYWYQQILGQGPKLLIQFQNNGVVDDSQLPKDRFSAERLKGVDSTLKIQPAKLEDSAVYLCASSLVLGGLFDSPLHFGNGTRLTVT.

The CDR3, as DNA: TGTGCCAGCAGCGTAGCGGGACACGGTCTATGGGTCGAGCAGTACTTC. It yields the protein CASSVAGHGLWVEQYF. The V and J genes are TRBV9 and TRBJ2-7, with a tentative D call TRBD1 (6 bases). CDR1 and CDR2 (germline): SGDLS, YYNGEE. V was cut by 0 bases and J by 6 bases, with 19 bases left in between. CDR3 length: 16 residues.

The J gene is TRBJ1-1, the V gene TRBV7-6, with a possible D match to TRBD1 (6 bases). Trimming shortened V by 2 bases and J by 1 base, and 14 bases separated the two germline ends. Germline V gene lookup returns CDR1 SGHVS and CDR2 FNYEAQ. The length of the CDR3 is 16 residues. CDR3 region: CASSLTQGRPNTEAFF. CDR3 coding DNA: TGTGCCAGCAGCTTAACCCAGGGGAGACCGAACACTGAAGCTTTCTTT.

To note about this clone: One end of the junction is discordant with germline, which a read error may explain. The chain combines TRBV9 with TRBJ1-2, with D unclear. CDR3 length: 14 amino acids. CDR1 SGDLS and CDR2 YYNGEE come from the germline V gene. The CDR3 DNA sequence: TGTGCCAGCAGCGTAGATGGGTCGAGGGTGCGGTTGCCCTTC. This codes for CASSVDGSRVRLPF.

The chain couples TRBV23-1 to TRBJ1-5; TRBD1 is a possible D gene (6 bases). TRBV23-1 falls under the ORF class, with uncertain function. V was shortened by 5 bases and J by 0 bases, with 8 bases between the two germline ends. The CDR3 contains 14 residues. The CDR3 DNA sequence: TGCGCCAGCAGTTACAGGGATAGCAATCAGCCCCAGCATTTT. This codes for CASSYRDSNQPQHF.

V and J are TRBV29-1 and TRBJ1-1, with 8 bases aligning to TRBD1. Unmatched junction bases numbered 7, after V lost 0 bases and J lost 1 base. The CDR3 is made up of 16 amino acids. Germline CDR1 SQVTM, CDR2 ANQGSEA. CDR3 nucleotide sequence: TGCAGCGTTGAAGATGGTGCCGGGACAGGGAACACTGAAGCTTTCTTT. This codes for CSVEDGAGTGNTEAFF.

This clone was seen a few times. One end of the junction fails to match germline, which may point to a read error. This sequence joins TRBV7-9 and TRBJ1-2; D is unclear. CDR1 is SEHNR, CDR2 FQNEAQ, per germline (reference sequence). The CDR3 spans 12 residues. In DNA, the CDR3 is TGTTCCAGCAGCTTCGGGGAGGGCGGCTACACCTTC. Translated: CSSSFGEGGYTF.

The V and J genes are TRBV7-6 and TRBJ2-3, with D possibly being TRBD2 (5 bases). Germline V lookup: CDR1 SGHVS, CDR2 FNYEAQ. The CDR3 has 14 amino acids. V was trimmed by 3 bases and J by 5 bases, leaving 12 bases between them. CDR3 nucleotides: TGTGCCAGCAGCTTTGGACTGCCGGGAGATACGCAGTATTTT. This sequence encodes CASSFGLPGDTQYF.

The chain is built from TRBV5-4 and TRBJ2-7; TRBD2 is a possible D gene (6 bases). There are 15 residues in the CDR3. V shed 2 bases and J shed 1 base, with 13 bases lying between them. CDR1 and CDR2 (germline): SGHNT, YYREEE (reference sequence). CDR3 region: CASSFGAGPSYEQYV. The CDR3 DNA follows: TGTGCCAGCAGCTTCGGGGCGGGACCGTCCTACGAGCAGTACGTC.

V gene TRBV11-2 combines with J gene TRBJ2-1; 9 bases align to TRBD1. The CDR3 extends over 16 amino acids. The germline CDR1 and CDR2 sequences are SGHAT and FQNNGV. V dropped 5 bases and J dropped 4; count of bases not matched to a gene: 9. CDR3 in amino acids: CASSLTGTGIYNEQFF. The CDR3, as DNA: TGTGCCAGCAGCCTAACGGGGACAGGGATATACAATGAGCAGTTCTTC.

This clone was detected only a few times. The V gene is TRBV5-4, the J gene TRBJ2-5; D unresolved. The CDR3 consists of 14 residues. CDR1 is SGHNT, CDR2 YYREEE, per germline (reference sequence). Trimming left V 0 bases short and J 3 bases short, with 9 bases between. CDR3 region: CASSLVGPEETQYF. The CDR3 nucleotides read TGTGCCAGCAGCTTGGTTGGGCCAGAAGAGACCCAGTACTTC.

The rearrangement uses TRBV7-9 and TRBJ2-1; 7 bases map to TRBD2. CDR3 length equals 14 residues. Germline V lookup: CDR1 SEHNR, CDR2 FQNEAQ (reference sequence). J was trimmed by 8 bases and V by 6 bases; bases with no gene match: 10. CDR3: CASSSGLERDEQFF. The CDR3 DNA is TGTGCCAGCAGTTCCGGACTAGAGAGAGATGAGCAGTTCTTC. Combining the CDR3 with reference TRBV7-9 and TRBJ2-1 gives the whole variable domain DTGVSQNPRHKITKRGQNVTFRCDPISEHNRLYWYRQTLGQGPEFLTYFQNEAQLEKSRLLSDRFSAERPKGSFSTLEIQRTEQGDSAMYLCASSSGLERDEQFFGPGTRLTVL.

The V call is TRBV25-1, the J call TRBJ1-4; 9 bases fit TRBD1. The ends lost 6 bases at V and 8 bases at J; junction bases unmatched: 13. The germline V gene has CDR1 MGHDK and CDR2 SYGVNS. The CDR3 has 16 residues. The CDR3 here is CASSPTNGQGWEKLFF. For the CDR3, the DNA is TGTGCCAGCAGCCCCACCAACGGACAGGGGTGGGAAAAACTGTTTTTT.

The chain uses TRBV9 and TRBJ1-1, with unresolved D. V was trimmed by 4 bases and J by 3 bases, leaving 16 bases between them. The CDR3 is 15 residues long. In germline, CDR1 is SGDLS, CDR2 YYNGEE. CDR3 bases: TGTGCCAGCAGCCCAAGTAGACCGGGAGACACTGAAGCTTTCTTT. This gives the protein CASSPSRPGDTEAFF.

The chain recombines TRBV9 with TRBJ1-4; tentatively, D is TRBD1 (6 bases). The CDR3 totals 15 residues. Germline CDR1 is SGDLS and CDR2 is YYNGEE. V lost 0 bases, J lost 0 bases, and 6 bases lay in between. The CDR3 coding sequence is TGTGCCAGCAGCGTAGAGGGGGCAACTAATGAAAAACTGTTTTTT. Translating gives CASSVEGATNEKLFF.

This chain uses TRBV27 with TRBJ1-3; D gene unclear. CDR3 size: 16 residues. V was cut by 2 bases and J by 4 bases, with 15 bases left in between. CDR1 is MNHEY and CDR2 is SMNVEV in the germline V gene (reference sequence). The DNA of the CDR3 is TGTGCCAGCAGTTTAAACCGGGGTGGGTCCGGAAACACCATATATTTT. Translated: CASSLNRGGSGNTIYF.